These 5 T cell receptor beta chains came from one sample sequenced in a study of T cell responses to AZD1222 COVID-19 vaccine. Assay used: immunoSEQ multiplex PCR; TCRdb lists only in-frame clones, some missing. The sample has tens of thousands of clones; around four fifths are singletons. The sequencing here drew on peripheral blood, taken on day 0 of AZD1222 vaccination. These TCRs come from an adult in good health.

The chain uses TRBV7-9 and TRBJ1-4, with D possibly matching TRBD1 (6 bases). V dropped 2 bases and J dropped 4 bases, with 14 bases sitting between them. The CDR3 spans 16 residues. Germline CDR1 and CDR2: SEHNR and FQNEAQ (reference sequence). The CDR3 is CASSLLGGQYNEKLFF. CDR3 in DNA: TGTGCCAGCAGCTTATTGGGAGGACAGTATAATGAAAAACTGTTTTTT.

V is TRBV2 and J is TRBJ2-1; TRBD2 matches 8 bases. The CDR3 sequence is 14 residues long. V gave up 4 bases and J gave up 5 bases; unmatched junction bases: 4. The germline CDR1 and CDR2 sequences are SNHLY and FYNNEI. Here the CDR3 reads CASSVSGDNNEQFF. The DNA for the CDR3 is TGTGCCAGCAGTGTTAGCGGGGACAACAATGAGCAGTTCTTC.

This CDR3 reads CASSLSVTGVYGYTF. CDR3 nucleotides: TGTGCCAGCAGTTTATCGGTGACAGGGGTTTATGGCTACACCTTC. The V gene is TRBV27, the J gene TRBJ1-2; 8 nucleotides line up with TRBD1. Germline V gives CDR1 MNHEY, CDR2 SMNVEV (reference sequence). V dropped 0 bases and J dropped 5; count of bases not matched to a gene: 5. This CDR3 region has 15 residues.

The genes are TRBV10-2 and TRBJ1-1; D is unclear. Germline values: CDR1 WSHSY, CDR2 SAAADI. This CDR3 is built from 14 residues. The V and J ends lost 3 bases and 1 base respectively, with 9 bases between them. DNA of the CDR3: TGCGCCAGCAGTGAACCGACGGAGAACACTGAAGCTTTCTTT. It encodes CASSEPTENTEAFF.

The V and J genes are TRBV28 and TRBJ2-2; D is possibly TRBD1 or TRBD2 (6 bases each). The CDR3 contains 14 residues. V lost 11 bases and J lost 6, with 19 bases in between. Germline V gives CDR1 MDHEN, CDR2 SYDVKM. The CDR3 DNA follows: TGTGCCTCTCAAGGGGGAGGAAGTGCCGGGGAGCTGTTTTTT. Its protein product is CASQGGGSAGELFF.